This TCR beta chain was identified in a study of blood T cell repertoires in COVID-19. Participant age was roughly 18 to 100 years, and participants resided in roughly 25 US areas. Participants reported their clinical history, and cohort assignment relied on those reports. Germline V gene sequence: CDR1 WNHNN, CDR2 SYGVQD (reference sequence). This CDR3 has 15 amino acids. The V segment lost 7 bases and the J segment 2 bases; nucleotides outside the gene matches: 7. As processed by the authors: Amplified reference gene primers provided the basis for estimating nucleated cell counts. Generated by immunoSEQ multiplex PCR, the TCRdb table keeps only in-frame clones and is missing some. V and J calls plus clone size are reproduced from that table; the DNA served to infer D and trimming. The sample lists about 370,000 clones, over 75% occurring once.

Specimen: PBMCs or T cells enriched from blood (not recorded which). The sequence was collected from a man aged 18 to 35 who had recovered from COVID-19. The J gene is TRBJ1-2, the V gene TRBV10-1, with 10 bases aligning to TRBD1. DNA of the CDR3: TGCGCCAGCATTAGGGACAGGGGAGGAAACTATGGCTACACCTTC. Translation gives CASIRDRGGNYGYTF.